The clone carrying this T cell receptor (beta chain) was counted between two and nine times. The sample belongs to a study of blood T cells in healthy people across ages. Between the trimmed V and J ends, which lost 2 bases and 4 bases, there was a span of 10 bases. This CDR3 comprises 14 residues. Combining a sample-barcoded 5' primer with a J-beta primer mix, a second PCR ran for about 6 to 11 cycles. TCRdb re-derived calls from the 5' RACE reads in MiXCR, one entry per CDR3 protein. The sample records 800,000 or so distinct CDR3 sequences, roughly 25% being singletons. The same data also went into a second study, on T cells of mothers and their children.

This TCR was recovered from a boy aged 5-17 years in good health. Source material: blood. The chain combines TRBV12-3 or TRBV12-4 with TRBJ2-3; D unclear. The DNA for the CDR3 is TGTGCCAGCAGTTTAAGTAGTTTAGCAGATACGCAGTATTTT. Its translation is CASSLSSLADTQYF.